Listed below are T cell receptor beta chains from one sample, sequenced in a study of beta chain features in type 1 diabetes. The table came from immunoSEQ multiplex PCR; TCRdb's copy has only in-frame clones and leaves some out. The table lists 900,000 or so clones, about a sixth of them singletons. The sequenced sample consisted of naive CD4+ T cells from blood. These receptors came from a woman under 30 in good health. Both conserved end residues are part of each CDR3. The D gene is left open where the match is weak. Some rows have no size entry. The others give once, few or many, or a class for an expanded clone.

cdr3_length	d_call	clone_size	v_call	j_call	cdr3_nt	cdr3_aa
16	TRBD2	few	TRBV10-3	TRBJ2-1	TGTGCCACAAGTGGACTAGCGGTGAGCTCCTACAATGAGCAGTTCTTC	CATSGLAVSSYNEQFF
18	TRBD2	.	TRBV13	TRBJ2-7	TGTGCCAGCAGCTCAGGACTAGCGGGAGGACCCACGTCCTACGAGCAGTACTTC	CASSSGLAGGPTSYEQYF
15	TRBD2	few	TRBV27	TRBJ2-5	TGTGCCAGCAGTCCACCGGGACTAGTCCAAGAGACCCAGTACTTC	CASSPPGLVQETQYF
15	TRBD1	.	TRBV19	TRBJ2-1	TGTGCCAGTAGTACCCGGGACAGGGGGCGCAATGAGCAGTTCTTC	CASSTRDRGRNEQFF
15	.	.	TRBV4-1	TRBJ1-5	TGCGCCAGCAGCCAACCACAGGGAGACAATCAGCCCCAGCATTTT	CASSQPQGDNQPQHF
15	TRBD1	few	TRBV28	TRBJ1-4	TGTGCCAGCAGTACTCCGGGACAGGGGACTGAAAAACTGTTTTTT	CASSTPGQGTEKLFF
16	TRBD2	.	TRBV7-2	TRBJ2-1	TGTGCCAGCAGCCGAATACTAGCGGGAGGTACCAATGAGCAGTTCTTC	CASSRILAGGTNEQFF
18	TRBD1	.	TRBV27	TRBJ2-2	TGTGCCAGCAGTCCCCGCAGACCGGGACAGGGAAACACCGGGGAGCTGTTTTTT	CASSPRRPGQGNTGELFF
17	.	few	TRBV21-1	TRBJ1-1	TGTGCCAGCAGCAAAGTCATACGGACAGGGCGGCACACTGAAGCTTTCTTT	CASSKVIRTGRHTEAFF
16	.	few	TRBV28	TRBJ1-5	TGTGCCAGCAGTCTTCAAGGGAGGTCTAGCAATCAGCCCCAGCATTTT	CASSLQGRSSNQPQHF
15	TRBD2	.	TRBV7-8	TRBJ2-7	TGTGCCAGCAGCCAACGGACTAGCGGGAGTTCTGGGCAGTACTTC	CASSQRTSGSSGQYF
14	TRBD1	.	TRBV10-3	TRBJ2-1	TGTGCCATCAGTATGGACAGGGCTTTGAATGAGCAGTTCTTC	CAISMDRALNEQFF
12	.	.	TRBV28	TRBJ2-3	TGTGCCAGCCGAGAAGACGGAGATACGCAGTATTTT	CASREDGDTQYF
14	.	few	TRBV19	TRBJ2-2	TGTGCCAGTAATCAGGGCAGGAACACCGGGGAGCTGTTTTTT	CASNQGRNTGELFF
14	.	few	TRBV7-7	TRBJ2-5	TGTGCTAGCAGTCTCCACCCCAGGTTTGAGACCCAGTACTTC	CASSLHPRFETQYF
17	TRBD1	.	TRBV5-4	TRBJ2-2	TGTGCCAGCAGCCCATACTCAGGGGGATCGAACACCGGGGAGCTGTTTTTT	CASSPYSGGSNTGELFF
12	.	few	TRBV19	TRBJ1-1	TGTGCCACCCACGGGGTTTACACTGAAGCTTTCTTT	CATHGVYTEAFF
12	.	.	TRBV29-1	TRBJ2-5	TGCAGCGCCGGGAGAGACGGGGAGACCCAGTACTTC	CSAGRDGETQYF
13	.	.	TRBV27	TRBJ2-3	TGTGCCAGCAGTTTATCCCACGGCGATACGCAGTATTTT	CASSLSHGDTQYF
14	.	.	TRBV7-7	TRBJ2-1	TGTGCTAGCAGCTTTATGCACGGTAGCAATGAGCAGTTCTTC	CASSFMHGSNEQFF
18	TRBD1	.	TRBV7-6	TRBJ1-1	TGTGCCAGCAGCCTCCGGGGACAGCTCTACCAGGGGAACACTGAAGCTTTCTTT	CASSLRGQLYQGNTEAFF
15	TRBD1	few	TRBV7-3	TRBJ2-2	TGTGCCAGCAGCCTCAGGGGGCCTGGCACCGGGGAGCTGTTTTTT	CASSLRGPGTGELFF
14	.	few	TRBV5-1	TRBJ2-3	TGCGCCAGCAGACTGGAGACTAGCACAGATACGCAGTATTTT	CASRLETSTDTQYF
14	TRBD1	.	TRBV19	TRBJ1-2	TGTGCCAGTACCCGGGACAGAAGCAACTATGGCTACACCTTC	CASTRDRSNYGYTF
14	TRBD2	.	TRBV2	TRBJ2-1	TGTGCCAGCAGCGGGACTAGCGGATACAATGAGCAGTTCTTC	CASSGTSGYNEQFF
14	.	few	TRBV6-1	TRBJ1-2	TGTGCCAGCAGTGAAGACCCAGGGAATTATGGCTACACCTTC	CASSEDPGNYGYTF
14	.	.	TRBV10-3	TRBJ1-2	TGTGCCATCAGTGACGGGAATCGGGGCTATGGCTACACCTTC	CAISDGNRGYGYTF
18	TRBD2	.	TRBV27	TRBJ2-1	TGTGCCAGCAGTTTAGTCTTCACCGGGACTAGCGGCCTTGGTGAGCAGTTCTTC	CASSLVFTGTSGLGEQFF
14	.	.	TRBV25-1	TRBJ1-1	TGTGCCAGCAGTGAATGGGTGCAGGACACTGAAGCTTTCTTT	CASSEWVQDTEAFF
14	TRBD2	few	TRBV5-5	TRBJ2-7	TGTGCCAGCAGCGGGTGGAGCGGGAAAGACGAGCAGTACTTC	CASSGWSGKDEQYF
13	.	.	TRBV7-2	TRBJ1-5	TGTGCCAGCAGCCCGACAGGAGATCAGCCCCAGCATTTT	CASSPTGDQPQHF